This T cell receptor beta chain originates from a study of shared clonotypes between healthy human individuals. Study at large: Serving as donors were a couple of women and a few men, whose ages spanned 18 to 49.

Sequenced by immunoSEQ multiplex PCR; TCRdb stores in-frame clones only, minus some. The table includes some 1 million clones, approximately 68% detected once. Those who donated were healthy HIV-negative adults, with no recent acute infections or vaccinations reported. Sequencing was carried out using memory CD4+ T cells sorted from blood. Described subset: CD45RA-negative fraction. This TCR was sampled from a young man in good health.

CDR3 region: CASSLEARGDTIYF. CDR3 nucleotides: TGCGCCAGCAGCTTGGAGGCGAGAGGGGACACCATATATTTT. The V and J genes are TRBV5-1 and TRBJ1-3; D is possibly TRBD1 (5 bases). The germline gives CDR1 SGHRS, CDR2 YFSETQ. Trimming removed 0 bases from V and 8 bases from J, with 12 bases in between. CDR3 length: 14 amino acids.